Shown below are 19 T cell receptor beta chains from a single sample sequenced in a study of blood T cell repertoires in COVID-19. The method was immunoSEQ multiplex PCR; TCRdb's version includes in-frame clones alone and lacks a portion of them. The table records 200,000 to 250,000 clones, 70% to 90% of them present only once. Sequenced sample: PBMCs or T cells enriched from blood (not recorded which). The receptors come from a man aged 30-40 years who had recovered from COVID-19.

The V call is TRBV13, the J call TRBJ1-6; TRBD1 matches 12 bases. Germline CDR1 and CDR2: PRHDT and FYEKMQ (reference sequence). This CDR3 is built from 16 residues. The V and J ends lost 5 bases and 6 bases, in that order; junction bases with no gene match: 5. CDR3 amino acids: CASSTWDRGLNSPLHF. The CDR3 DNA sequence: TGTGCCAGCAGCACCTGGGACAGGGGGCTTAATTCACCCCTCCACTTT.

V usage is TRBV7-2 and J usage is TRBJ2-3; D not resolved. In germline, CDR1 is SGHTA, CDR2 FQGNSA. V lost 5 bases and J lost 3, with 21 bases in between. The CDR3 has 17 residues. CDR3 region: CASSPTPLQRLTDTQYF. The CDR3 DNA reads TGTGCCAGCAGCCCGACCCCCCTACAGAGATTAACAGATACGCAGTATTTT.

The CDR3 nucleotides read TGCGCCAGCAGCTACCAGGGGTTTGCTAATGAAAAACTGTTTTTT. It is translated as CASSYQGFANEKLFF. The rearrangement uses TRBV5-1 and TRBJ1-4, with D perhaps TRBD1 (6 bases). The CDR3 extends over 15 amino acids. Germline V gene sequence: CDR1 SGHRS, CDR2 YFSETQ. V was trimmed by 3 bases and J by 3 bases, leaving 12 bases between them.

Comments on this clone: A much larger clonotype is one base distant, so this may be a read error. The same CDR3 is also encoded by other DNA sequences in this sample. The genes are TRBV2 and TRBJ2-7; D perhaps matches TRBD2 (7 bases). Between the trimmed V and J ends, which lost 1 base and 2 bases, there was a span of 12 bases. CDR1 and CDR2 (germline): SNHLY, FYNNEI. This CDR3 is 15 amino acids long. The CDR3 here is CASSEGEGGAYEQYF. CDR3 coding DNA: TGTGCCAGCAGTGAAGGGGAGGGGGGGGCCTACGAGCAGTACTTC.

The chain recombines TRBV30 with TRBJ1-2; possibly TRBD1 for D (6 bases). Germline assignment: CDR1 GTSNPN and CDR2 SVGIG (reference sequence). The CDR3 is 13 residues long. V lost 2 bases, J lost 1 base, and 8 bases lay in between. The CDR3 nucleotides are TGTGCCTGGAGTATACAGGGTAACTATGGCTACACCTTC. Its translation is CAWSIQGNYGYTF.

The chain employs TRBV30 and TRBJ2-7, with D tentatively TRBD1 (6 bases). The CDR3 loop spans 12 amino acids. In germline, CDR1 is GTSNPN, CDR2 SVGIG (reference sequence). The germline V and J ends were trimmed by 1 base and 2 bases, with 6 bases remaining between them. The CDR3: CAWSGGPYEQYF. The CDR3 nucleotides are TGTGCCTGGAGTGGGGGGCCCTACGAGCAGTACTTC.

This clone was counted only a few times. The rearrangement uses TRBV11-2 and TRBJ1-6; tentative D call: TRBD1 (5 bases). V lost 5 bases, J lost 3 bases, and 11 bases lay in between. CDR1 SGHAT and CDR2 FQNNGV come from the germline V gene. The CDR3 is 15 amino acids. CDR3 bases: TGTGCCAGCAGCCGGTGGAGGGGCTATAATTCACCCCTCCACTTT. The encoded protein is CASSRWRGYNSPLHF. The variable domain in full, with the rest retrieved from reference TRBV11-2 and TRBJ1-6, is EAGVAQSPRYKIIEKRQSVAFWCNPISGHATLYWYQQILGQGPKLLIQFQNNGVVDDSQLPKDRFSAERLKGVDSTLKIQPAKLEDSAVYLCASSRWRGYNSPLHFGNGTRLTVT.

CDR3 nucleotides: TGCGCCAGCAGCCAAGACTCACAGGGGCAACAGCCCCAGCATTTT. It encodes CASSQDSQGQQPQHF. The chain joins TRBV4-3 to TRBJ1-5, with 7 bases aligning to TRBD1. With 0 bases clipped from V and 7 bases from J, the junction kept 6 bases outside the gene matches. The CDR3 runs 15 residues. The germline gives CDR1 LGHNA, CDR2 YSLEER.

This chain joins TRBV5-1 and TRBJ2-1, with D perhaps matching TRBD2 (5 bases). CDR1 is SGHRS and CDR2 is YFSETQ in the germline V gene. The CDR3 has 15 amino acids. The V and J ends lost 1 base and 10 bases respectively, with 18 bases between them. The CDR3 DNA follows: TGCGCCAGCAGCTTGACAATACGCCGACCGGGGGAGCAGTTCTTC. Translated: CASSLTIRRPGEQFF.

V and J are TRBV28 and TRBJ2-1; maybe TRBD1 (6 bases). V was pared by 4 bases and J by 2 bases, with 9 bases between. CDR1 MDHEN and CDR2 SYDVKM come from the germline V gene. The CDR3 covers 14 residues. The CDR3, as DNA: TGTGCCAGCAGTTCTGGGGGCGCCTACAATGAGCAGTTCTTC. It codes for CASSSGGAYNEQFF.

This CDR3 is CASSQEAGGQGNTEAFF. In nucleotides, the CDR3 is TGTGCCAGCAGCCAAGAAGCGGGAGGGCAGGGGAACACTGAAGCTTTCTTT. This sequence joins TRBV4-2 and TRBJ1-1; weak D call: TRBD1 (5 bases). V was shortened by 0 bases and J by 1 base, with 15 bases between the two germline ends. CDR3 length equals 17 residues. The germline V gene has CDR1 LGHNA and CDR2 YNFKEQ.

The chain is built from TRBV3-1 (or the pseudogene TRBV3-2) and TRBJ2-1; maybe TRBD2 (6 bases). This CDR3 comprises 15 residues. Trimming left V 0 bases short and J 6 bases short, with 12 bases between. CDR1 is LGHDT and CDR2 is YNNKEL in the germline V gene (reference sequence). CDR3 bases: TGTGCCAGCAGCCAAGAGGGACTTCAGGGCAATGAGCAGTTCTTC. It translates to CASSQEGLQGNEQFF.

The DNA for the CDR3 is TGTGCCAGCCGCATCCCAGGCCCCCCCGAGCAGTACTTC. Translated: CASRIPGPPEQYF. The chain carries TRBV2 and TRBJ2-7; no reliable D call. This CDR3 is built from 13 residues. Trimming removed 8 bases from V and 6 bases from J, with 17 bases in between. Germline V lookup: CDR1 SNHLY, CDR2 FYNNEI.

The chain links TRBV7-9 to TRBJ1-4; D may be TRBD1 (6 bases). The germline V gene has CDR1 SEHNR and CDR2 FQNEAQ (reference sequence). V lost 4 bases to trimming and J lost 6 bases, with 15 bases between them. The CDR3 extends over 15 amino acids. CDR3 nucleotides: TGTGCCAGCAGCTCGAGCCGGGACACCCATGAAAAACTGTTTTTT. Its protein product is CASSSSRDTHEKLFF.

This clone was seen more than once but under ten times. The chain carries TRBV5-6 and TRBJ1-2; no clear D. Between the trimmed V and J ends, which lost 5 bases and 8 bases, there was a span of 10 bases. Germline lookup yields CDR1 SGHDT and CDR2 YYEEEE. CDR3 length: 11 amino acids. The CDR3 nucleotides read TGTGCCAGCAGGAGAACGGAGGGCTACACCTTC. As protein: CASRRTEGYTF.

V and J are TRBV5-1 and TRBJ2-2, with 7 bases aligning to TRBD2. The CDR3 consists of 14 residues. CDR1 is SGHRS, CDR2 YFSETQ, per germline. V shed 4 bases and J 6 bases; nucleotides not matched to a gene: 6. The CDR3: CASSIMTSPGELFF. The DNA of the CDR3 is TGCGCCAGCAGCATTATGACTAGCCCCGGGGAGCTGTTTTTT.

The chain couples TRBV10-1 to TRBJ2-1; 13 bases match TRBD2. This CDR3 contains 12 residues. Germline CDR1 WNHNN, CDR2 SYGVQD (reference sequence). V lost 4 bases to trimming and J lost 15 bases; unmatched junction nucleotides: 3. CDR3: CASSATSGRLFF. For the CDR3, the DNA is TGCGCCAGCAGTGCGACTAGCGGGAGGCTGTTCTTC.

This clone was counted between two and nine times. This sequence joins TRBV27 and TRBJ2-7, with 14 bases matching TRBD2. The V segment lost 7 bases and the J segment 3 bases; nucleotides outside the gene matches: 14. The CDR3 length is 18 residues. The germline V gene encodes CDR1 MNHEY and CDR2 SMNVEV (reference sequence). The CDR3 protein is CASTTGTSGSKLLYEQYF. The CDR3 coding sequence is TGTGCCAGCACTACCGGGACTAGCGGGAGTAAGTTGCTCTACGAGCAGTACTTC.

The rearrangement uses TRBV5-4 and TRBJ2-7; D unclear. The CDR3 length is 15 residues. The V and J ends lost 4 bases and 0 bases respectively, with 14 bases between them. Germline loops: CDR1 SGHNT, CDR2 YYREEE (reference sequence). The chain's CDR3 is CASSPGERSSYEQYF. Written as DNA, the CDR3 is TGTGCCAGCAGCCCGGGTGAGAGAAGCTCCTACGAGCAGTACTTC.